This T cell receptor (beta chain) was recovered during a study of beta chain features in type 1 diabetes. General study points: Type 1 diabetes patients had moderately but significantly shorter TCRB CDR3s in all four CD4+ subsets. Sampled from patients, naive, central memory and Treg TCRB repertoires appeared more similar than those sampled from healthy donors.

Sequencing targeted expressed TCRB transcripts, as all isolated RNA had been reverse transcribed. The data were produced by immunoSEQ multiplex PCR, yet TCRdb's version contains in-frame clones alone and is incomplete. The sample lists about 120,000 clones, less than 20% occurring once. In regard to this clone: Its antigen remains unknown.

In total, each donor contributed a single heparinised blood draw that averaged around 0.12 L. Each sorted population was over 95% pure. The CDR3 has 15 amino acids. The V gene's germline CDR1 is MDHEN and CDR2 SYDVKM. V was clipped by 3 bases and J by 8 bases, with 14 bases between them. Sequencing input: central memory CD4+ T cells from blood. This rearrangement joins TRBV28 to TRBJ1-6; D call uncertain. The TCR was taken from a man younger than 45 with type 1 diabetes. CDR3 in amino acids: CASSFVFGNDSPLHF. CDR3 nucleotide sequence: TGTGCCAGCAGTTTCGTCTTCGGGAACGATTCACCCCTCCACTTT.